This T cell receptor beta chain emerged from a study of vaccination and CD4 T cells after COVID-19. Turning to the study itself: Treatment of control cultures consisted of a CEFX pool, an HIV-1 Nef pool, or no peptide. Study conclusions and caveats: Post-vaccination reactive clonotypes (median around 40) did not differ significantly from post-infection (approximately 22).

Concerning this clonotype itself: The antigen is undetermined.

Trimming left V 4 bases short and J 4 bases short, with 17 bases between. Germline V lookup: CDR1 SGHVS, CDR2 FQNEAQ. CDR3 length: 16 amino acids. This sample's treatment: roughly nine-day PBMC culture with coronavirus spike peptide pools or control peptides (ViraFEST assay). First, ViraFEST expanded antigen-specific T cells with peptide pools, and next it sequenced the TCRs. The Oncomine TCR Beta short-read assay sequenced DNA from cultured CD4+ T cells. Investigators isolated genomic DNA from cultured CD4+ T cells. TCRdb reprocessed the PCR reads via MiXCR and lists one record per CDR3 protein. Of 10,000 or so distinct CDR3 sequences detected, approximately 53% appear once; the ten largest clones hold approximately 24%.

The gene calls are TRBV7-8 and TRBJ1-3; maybe TRBD1 (5 bases). This TCR came from a human donor who had recovered from COVID-19. Sequenced sample: CD4+ T cells from blood, cultured in vitro. The CDR3: CASSSGGGLGGNTIYF. For the CDR3, the DNA is TGTGCCAGCAGCTCCGGGGGGGGTTTGGGAGGAAACACCATATATTTT.